These 32 T cell receptor beta chains originate from one sample sequenced in a study of blood T cells in healthy people across ages. Using a J-beta primer mix together with a sample-barcoded 5' primer, a second PCR was run for about 6 to 11 cycles. TCRdb redid the calling of the 5' RACE reads with MiXCR, one entry per CDR3 protein. The table records about 1,800,000 distinct CDR3 sequences, 28% of them present only once. The specimen was blood. Receptor source: a woman aged 25 to 45 in good health.

CDR3: CASTRLAGDSSYEQYF. CDR3 nucleotide sequence: TGTGCCAGCACTCGACTAGCGGGGGATAGCTCCTACGAGCAGTACTTC. This chain joins TRBV2 and TRBJ2-7, with TRBD2 identical over 12 bases. The length of the CDR3 is 16 residues. V gave up 7 bases and J gave up 0 bases; unmatched junction bases: 7. Germline V gives CDR1 SNHLY, CDR2 FYNNEI.

The V gene is TRBV27, the J gene TRBJ1-2, with D perhaps matching TRBD1 (6 bases). The V gene lost 6 bases and the J gene lost 1 base, with 12 bases spanning the gap. The CDR3 extends over 14 amino acids. Germline CDR1 reads MNHEY; CDR2 reads SMNVEV (reference sequence). Here the CDR3 reads CASRRLDSNYGYTF. The CDR3 DNA reads as TGTGCCAGCAGGCGATTGGACAGTAACTATGGCTACACCTTC.

V and J are TRBV2 and TRBJ2-1, with TRBD1 matching over 7 bases. V lost 3 bases and J lost 4; bases outside the gene matches: 6. The CDR3 consists of 15 residues. CDR1 and CDR2 (germline): SNHLY, FYNNEI. CDR3 bases: TGTGCCAGCAGTGAGGAACAGGGGACATACAATGAGCAGTTCTTC. It codes for CASSEEQGTYNEQFF.

This clonotype showed up many times. The V and J genes are TRBV9 and TRBJ2-1; TRBD1 matches at 7 bases. The ends lost 3 bases at V and 2 bases at J; junction bases unmatched: 5. Germline values: CDR1 SGDLS, CDR2 YYNGEE. The CDR3 covers 15 residues. CDR3 sequence: CASSASGTAYNEQFF. The CDR3, as DNA: TGTGCCAGCAGCGCCTCCGGGACAGCCTACAATGAGCAGTTCTTC.

As to this clonotype: The CDR3 does not end in the conserved phenylalanine or tryptophan, so this is likely a read error. V is TRBV12-3 or TRBV12-4 and J is TRBJ1-1; the D is unclear. Trimming took 3 bases from V and 1 from J, leaving 3 bases between them. The CDR3 loop spans 12 amino acids. The CDR3 sequence: CASSFGNTEAFI. The CDR3 DNA reads TGTGCCAGCAGTTTCGGGAACACTGAAGCTTTCATT.

The sample holds many counts of this clonotype. The rearrangement joins TRBV12-3 or TRBV12-4 to TRBJ2-7; TRBD2 matches 10 bases. The CDR3 consists of 19 residues. Trimming at V came to 5 bases and at J to 0 bases, leaving 16 bases not matched to a gene. This CDR3 is CASSRHRLAGTISSYEQYF. The CDR3 DNA reads TGTGCCAGCAGTCGGCATAGACTAGCGGGTACCATTTCCTCCTACGAGCAGTACTTC.

This clonotype was detected once. The chain combines TRBV27 with TRBJ2-3, with a weak D call TRBD1 (6 bases). Germline CDR1 and CDR2: MNHEY and SMNVEV (reference sequence). CDR3 length: 16 residues. V was pared by 9 bases and J by 4 bases, with 23 bases between. The CDR3 DNA reads as TGTGCCAGTACTCATTCAACAGGGTTGGGCGCAGATACGCAGTATTTT. Amino acids: CASTHSTGLGADTQYF.

This clonotype was detected many times. V usage is TRBV27 and J usage is TRBJ2-7, with 9 bases that match TRBD2. The CDR3 covers 15 residues. Trimming took 5 bases from V and 1 from J; bases not matched to a gene: 6. Germline V gives CDR1 MNHEY, CDR2 SMNVEV (reference sequence). This chain's CDR3 is CASSGLAGPSYEQYF. The DNA for the CDR3 is TGTGCCAGCAGTGGGCTAGCGGGACCTTCCTACGAGCAGTACTTC.

This clonotype was seen ten or more times. V is TRBV20-1 and J is TRBJ2-3; D uncertain. This CDR3 contains 12 residues. The ends were cut back, 5 bases at V and 2 bases at J, with 8 bases in the middle. CDR1 and CDR2 (germline): DFQATT, SNEGSKA (reference sequence). The CDR3 sequence: CSAPLVTDTQYF. The CDR3 region has the DNA TGCAGTGCTCCCCTAGTCACAGATACGCAGTATTTT.

As for this clonotype: It may be a read error: a sequence one base away is much more abundant. The gene calls are TRBV7-2 and TRBJ2-5; 13 bases agree with TRBD2. The end of the DNA fits TRBJ2-7 better, so the J call may be wrong. The V gene's germline CDR1 is SGHTA and CDR2 FQGNSA. The CDR3 has 17 amino acids. In DNA, the CDR3 is TGTGCCAGCAGCTTAGCCGGGACTAGCGGGAACTGGCTCGAGCAGTACTTC. Translated: CASSLAGTSGNWLEQYF.

In its sample, this clonotype was seen many times. The rearrangement uses TRBV6-2 or TRBV6-3 and TRBJ1-5, with D uncertain. The germline CDR1 and CDR2 sequences are MNHEY and SVGEGT. V shed 7 bases and J shed 6 bases, with 4 bases lying between them. The CDR3 loop spans 10 amino acids. The CDR3 spells CASNRQPQHF. The CDR3 DNA reads TGTGCCAGCAACCGTCAGCCCCAGCATTTT.

This clonotype was seen a few times. The CDR3 nucleotides read TGTGCCAGCAGTGATGGGCGGGAGGTCCAGGATGAGCAGTTCTTC. Translating gives CASSDGREVQDEQFF. The V gene is TRBV2, the J gene TRBJ2-1; 8 nucleotides align to TRBD2. Losses at the gene ends were 3 bases for V and 8 bases for J; bases not matched to a gene: 9. The CDR3 spans 15 residues. Germline-derived CDR1 and CDR2 are SNHLY and FYNNEI.

The chain carries TRBV13 and TRBJ2-3, with a possible D match to TRBD1 (5 bases). The CDR3 covers 14 residues. Trimming stripped 8 bases from V and 0 bases from J, with 12 bases between. Germline lookup yields CDR1 PRHDT and CDR2 FYEKMQ (reference sequence). The CDR3 loop is CASFRQTSTDTQYF. The CDR3 coding sequence is TGTGCCAGCTTCCGACAGACAAGCACAGATACGCAGTATTTT.

As for this clonotype: It may be a read error: a sequence one base away is much more abundant. V gene TRBV20-1 combines with J gene TRBJ1-2, with unresolved D. Per the germline V gene, CDR1 is DFQATT and CDR2 is SNEGSKA (reference sequence). CDR3 length equals 12 residues. The CDR3 region has the DNA TGCAGTGCTAGAGTTGAGAACTATGACTACACCTTC. Translating gives CSARVENYDYTF.

This clonotype was seen only a few times. The chain couples TRBV7-2 to TRBJ2-7; a weak D match, TRBD2 (5 bases). Trimming removed 4 bases from V and 4 bases from J, with 20 bases in between. Germline values: CDR1 SGHTA, CDR2 FQGNSA. CDR3 length: 16 amino acids. The CDR3 DNA is TGTGCCAGCAGCTCCACCCTTAGCGACCGACGGTACGAGCAGTACTTC. Translation gives CASSSTLSDRRYEQYF. Full variable domain (remainder filled in from reference TRBV7-2 and TRBJ2-7): GAGVSQSPSNKVTEKGKDVELRCDPISGHTALYWYRQSLGQGLEFLIYFQGNSAPDKSGLPSDRFSAERTGGSVSTLTIQRTQQEDSAVYLCASSSTLSDRRYEQYFGPGTRLTVT.

V gene TRBV7-9 combines with J gene TRBJ1-4; 9 bases are shared with TRBD1. Per the germline V gene, CDR1 is SEHNR and CDR2 is FQNEAQ (reference sequence). This CDR3 contains 17 residues. With V trimmed by 3 bases and J by 4 bases, 9 bases remained unmatched. The CDR3 coding sequence is TGTGCCAGCAGCTTCACAGGGGGCAGGATTATTAATGAAAAACTGTTTTTT. Translated, it gives CASSFTGGRIINEKLFF. The full variable domain, in which reference TRBV7-9 and TRBJ1-4 provide the parts outside the CDR3, is DTGVSQNPRHKITKRGQNVTFRCDPISEHNRLYWYRQTLGQGPEFLTYFQNEAQLEKSRLLSDRFSAERPKGSFSTLEIQRTEQGDSAMYLCASSFTGGRIINEKLFFGSGTQLSVL.

V is TRBV11-2 and J is TRBJ2-5; TRBD2 aligns across 13 bases. V lost 0 bases and J lost 3; bases outside the gene matches: 7. The CDR3 contains 18 residues. CDR1 and CDR2 (germline): SGHAT, FQNNGV. The CDR3 spells CASSLDRGLAGKKETQYF. CDR3 sequence (DNA): TGTGCCAGCAGCTTAGATAGGGGACTAGCGGGGAAGAAAGAGACCCAGTACTTC.

The chain combines TRBV7-6 with TRBJ2-1; possibly TRBD2 for D (6 bases). The CDR3 sequence is 16 residues long. Looked up from germline, CDR1 is SGHVS and CDR2 is FNYEAQ. The V and J ends lost 5 bases and 5 bases respectively, with 19 bases between them. CDR3 protein: CASSPQSAGINNEQFF. The CDR3, as DNA: TGTGCCAGCAGCCCGCAGTCAGCGGGCATAAACAATGAGCAGTTCTTC.

This clonotype was seen a handful of times. V is TRBV5-1 and J is TRBJ2-5, with 13 bases that match TRBD2. Germline CDR1 and CDR2: SGHRS and YFSETQ. The CDR3 sequence is 15 residues long. V lost 8 bases to trimming and J lost 2 bases; unmatched junction nucleotides: 6. The CDR3 DNA reads as TGCGCCAGTTCTGGACTAGCGGGGGAACAAGAGACCCAGTACTTC. Residues: CASSGLAGEQETQYF.

This clonotype showed up many times. As DNA, the CDR3 is TGTGCCAGCAGCGTGGGACAGAACAATGAGCAGTTCTTC. This codes for CASSVGQNNEQFF. The gene calls are TRBV7-9 and TRBJ2-1; TRBD1 agrees at 7 bases. Germline CDR1 is SEHNR and CDR2 is FQNEAQ (reference sequence). The CDR3 is 13 residues long. The junction had 3 bases not matched to a gene; V was cut back by 5 bases and J by 5 bases.

This clonotype was recorded many times. J is TRBJ2-5 and V is TRBV7-9; no clear D. Germline CDR1 is SEHNR and CDR2 is FQNEAQ (reference sequence). V dropped 1 base and J dropped 5 bases, with 11 bases sitting between them. The length of the CDR3 is 14 residues. CDR3 loop: CASSLVSSPETQYF. In DNA form, the CDR3 reads TGTGCCAGCAGCTTAGTTTCCAGCCCGGAGACCCAGTACTTC.

This clonotype has only a few counts. This sequence joins TRBV3-1 and TRBJ2-3; D remains ambiguous. Germline-derived CDR1 and CDR2 are LGHDT and YNNKEL (reference sequence). This CDR3 spans 14 amino acids. Between the trimmed V and J ends, which lost 0 bases and 9 bases, there was a span of 13 bases. CDR3 sequence (DNA): TGTGCCAGCAGCCAAGATGAGGATTTGGAGACGCAGTATTTT. It yields the protein CASSQDEDLETQYF.

The table lists this clonotype with many counts. This chain joins TRBV28 and TRBJ2-1, with D perhaps TRBD1 or TRBD2 (7 bases each). Per the germline V gene, CDR1 is MDHEN and CDR2 is SYDVKM. This CDR3 is built from 16 residues. V shed 5 bases and J shed 0 bases, with 14 bases lying between them. DNA of the CDR3: TGTGCCAGCAGTACCCAGGGGGGGAGCTCCTACAATGAGCAGTTCTTC. Amino acid sequence: CASSTQGGSSYNEQFF.

This clonotype was observed a few times. V usage is TRBV28 and J usage is TRBJ2-3; D might be TRBD2 (5 bases). The germline V and J ends were trimmed by 6 bases and 3 bases, with 19 bases remaining between them. This CDR3 has 16 amino acids. CDR1 and CDR2 (germline): MDHEN, SYDVKM. The CDR3 nucleotides are TGTGCCAGCAGCCTCTTCAACGGGGTAGAGACAGATACGCAGTATTTT. This gives the protein CASSLFNGVETDTQYF.

The V and J genes are TRBV20-1 and TRBJ1-3, with 7 bases matching TRBD1. The trim removed 0 bases at V and 5 bases at J, leaving 7 bases unmatched. The CDR3 spans 15 residues. The germline gives CDR1 DFQATT, CDR2 SNEGSKA (reference sequence). The CDR3 DNA sequence: TGCAGTGCTAGAGACTCACCGGGACAGCGAAACACCATATATTTT. This codes for CSARDSPGQRNTIYF.

This clonotype was seen only a few times. The chain couples TRBV18 to TRBJ2-5; D remains unclear. CDR3 length: 15 residues. CDR1 is KGHSH, CDR2 LQKENI, per germline. Trimming pared 3 bases from V and 5 bases from J, leaving 16 bases between. DNA for the CDR3: TGTGCCAGCTCACCGTCACGGGCCTACGGGGAGACCCAGTACTTC. This gives the protein CASSPSRAYGETQYF.

A word on this clonotype: A much larger clone is a single base away; this may be a read error. This sequence joins TRBV7-6 and TRBJ2-5; TRBD2 might be the D (6 bases). The CDR3 has 15 residues. CDR1 is SGHVS, CDR2 FNYEAQ, per germline. The CDR3 sequence: CASSSAMTRTETRYF. In DNA, the CDR3 is TGTGCCAGCAGCTCTGCGATGACTAGGACGGAGACCCGGTACTTC.

This rearrangement joins TRBV30 to TRBJ2-3; weak D call: TRBD2 (5 bases). The V end was cut by 2 bases, the J end by 14 bases, with 20 bases between. CDR3 size: 13 residues. CDR1 is GTSNPN and CDR2 is SVGIG in the germline V gene (reference sequence). CDR3 DNA: TGTGCCTGGAGTCCGACCGCTAGCCTTCGGTCGTATTTT. Translated, it gives CAWSPTASLRSYF.

This clonotype was counted between two and nine times. The rearrangement joins TRBV20-1 to TRBJ2-3, with D unresolved. Germline values: CDR1 DFQATT, CDR2 SNEGSKA (reference sequence). This CDR3 region has 13 residues. Trimming removed 6 bases from V and 3 bases from J, with 13 bases in between. CDR3 nucleotides: TGCAGTGCCTTTGACCCCGTAACAGATACGCAGTATTTT. It is translated as CSAFDPVTDTQYF.

Concerning this clonotype itself: This clone may be a read error of a much larger clone one base away. The chain combines TRBV29-1 with TRBJ2-6; D is ambiguous. The germline V gene encodes CDR1 SQVTM and CDR2 ANQGSEA. The CDR3 spans 14 residues. V lost 7 bases and J lost 3, with 13 bases in between. The CDR3 coding sequence is TGCAGCGCGTCTTGTTGGGTTGGGGCCAACGTCCTGACTTTC. Its protein product is CSASCWVGANVLTF.

Comment on this clonotype: A much more abundant neighbour one base away suggests this may be a read error. This chain links TRBV6-5 with TRBJ2-5; TRBD1 agrees at 7 bases. Germline lookup yields CDR1 MNHEY and CDR2 SVGAGI. The CDR3 runs to 13 residues. The CDR3 DNA sequence: TGTGCCAGCAGCTGGGACAGCCAAGAGGCCCAGTACTTC. This translates into CASSWDSQEAQYF.

This clonotype was seen many times. The rearrangement links TRBV21-1 to TRBJ2-6; the D segment call TRBD2 is taken from the table without a DNA check. TRBV21-1 has pseudogene status. This CDR3 has 20 residues. The CDR3 is CASSKELAGEGASGANVLTF. As DNA, the CDR3 is TGTGCCAGCAGCAAAGAGCTAGCGGGAGAAGGGGCCTCTGGGGCCAACGTCCTGACTTTC.